This T cell receptor beta chain was identified in a study of T-cell memory formation after mild COVID-19. Findings of the study overall: Clones shrinking between day 15 and 85 showed a balanced CD4/CD8 split, and those that grew later tilted toward CD4+. Pre-infection memory showed some responding clones, and this suggested that cross-reactive memory joined. Shrinking CD4+ clones resided mostly in CM and EM, and CD8+ ones in EMRA.

This clonotype was detected a few times. Its cognate antigen is unknown. The TCR alpha and TCR beta cDNA libraries, bearing sample barcodes and UMIs, were generated by 5'RACE using constant-segment primers. TCRdb analysed the 5' RACE reads with MiXCR anew, one entry per CDR3 protein. The data show 430,000 or so distinct CDR3 sequences, around a quarter seen once. V dropped 1 base and J dropped 5 bases, with 9 bases sitting between them. This CDR3 has 14 amino acids. CDR1 is LNHDA and CDR2 is SQIVND in the germline V gene (reference sequence). Sequencing was done on a sample of PBMCs or a T cell subset sorted from them (not recorded which). The chain is built from TRBV19 and TRBJ2-1; D call uncertain. The TCR sequence derives from an adult woman who had mild COVID-19 (a few samples of this study predate the infection). Cell type and time point are not known. Here the CDR3 DNA reads TGTGCCAGTAGTATAGGGAACGGAAACAATGAGCAGTTCTTC. Residues: CASSIGNGNNEQFF.